This T cell receptor (beta chain) was identified in a study of blood T cell repertoires in COVID-19. Study background: COVID-19 samples collected from the United States, Italy and Spain covered acute and convalescent phases. Sources were T cells, B-cell-depleted T cells, or PBMCs; the material itself was cDNA or gDNA.

In the original workflow: Amplifying reference gene primers gave estimates of nucleated cell counts. Using immunoSEQ multiplex PCR, the repertoire was profiled, and TCRdb retains in-frame clones only, with some absent. D and trimming were read from the DNA, whereas the V and J calls and clone size are those reported in that table. The sample shows approximately 220,000 clones, approximately 78% of them seen only once. CDR1 SQVTM and CDR2 ANQGSEA come from the germline V gene. V shed 7 bases and J 2 bases; nucleotides not matched to a gene: 4. The length of the CDR3 is 12 residues. Material: peripheral blood. The source is an elderly woman with acute or convalescent COVID-19. J is TRBJ1-1 and V is TRBV29-1; TRBD1 matches at 7 bases. CDR3 amino acids: CSGDRVNTEAFF. As DNA, the CDR3 is TGCAGCGGCGACAGGGTTAACACTGAAGCTTTCTTT.